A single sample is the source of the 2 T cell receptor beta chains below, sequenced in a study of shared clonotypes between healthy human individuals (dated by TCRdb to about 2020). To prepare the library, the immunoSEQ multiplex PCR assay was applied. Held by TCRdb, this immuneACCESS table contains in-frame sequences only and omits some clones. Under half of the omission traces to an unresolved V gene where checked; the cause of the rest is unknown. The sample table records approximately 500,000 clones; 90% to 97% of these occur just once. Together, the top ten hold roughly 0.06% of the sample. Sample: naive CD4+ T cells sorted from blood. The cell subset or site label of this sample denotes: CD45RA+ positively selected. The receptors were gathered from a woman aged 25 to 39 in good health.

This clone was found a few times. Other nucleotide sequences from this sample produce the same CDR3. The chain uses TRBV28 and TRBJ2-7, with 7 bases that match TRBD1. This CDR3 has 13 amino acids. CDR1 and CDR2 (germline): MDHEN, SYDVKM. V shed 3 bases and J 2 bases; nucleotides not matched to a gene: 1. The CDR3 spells CASSLRGPYEQYF. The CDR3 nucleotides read TGTGCCAGCAGTTTGAGGGGGCCCTACGAGCAGTACTTC.

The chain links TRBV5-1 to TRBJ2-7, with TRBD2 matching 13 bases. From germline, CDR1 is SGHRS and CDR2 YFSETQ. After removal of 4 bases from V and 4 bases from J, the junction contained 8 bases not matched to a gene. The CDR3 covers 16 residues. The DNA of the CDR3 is TGCGCCAGCAGCATACAGGGACTAGCGGGACGTTACGAGCAGTACTTC. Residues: CASSIQGLAGRYEQYF.